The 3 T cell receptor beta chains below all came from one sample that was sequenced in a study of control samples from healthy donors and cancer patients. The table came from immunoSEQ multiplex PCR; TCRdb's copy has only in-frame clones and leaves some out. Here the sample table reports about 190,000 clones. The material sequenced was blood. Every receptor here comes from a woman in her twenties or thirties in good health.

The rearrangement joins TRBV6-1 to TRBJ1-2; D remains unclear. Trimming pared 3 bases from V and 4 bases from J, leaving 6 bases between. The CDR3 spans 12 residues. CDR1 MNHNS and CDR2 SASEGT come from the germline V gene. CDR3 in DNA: TGTGCCAGCAGTGACGGCCCCTATGGCTACACCTTC. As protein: CASSDGPYGYTF.

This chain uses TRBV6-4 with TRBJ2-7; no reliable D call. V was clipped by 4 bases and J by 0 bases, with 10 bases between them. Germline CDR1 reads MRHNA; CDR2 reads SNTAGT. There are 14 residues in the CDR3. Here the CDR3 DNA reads TGTGCCAGCAGTGTCGACTCCAGCTCCTACGAGCAGTACTTC. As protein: CASSVDSSSYEQYF.

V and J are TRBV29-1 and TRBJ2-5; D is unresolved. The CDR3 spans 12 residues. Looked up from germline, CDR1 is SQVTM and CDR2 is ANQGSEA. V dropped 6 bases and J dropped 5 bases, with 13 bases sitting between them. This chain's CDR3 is CSVTEQSETQYF. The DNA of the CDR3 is TGCAGCGTGACGGAACAGTCCGAGACCCAGTACTTC. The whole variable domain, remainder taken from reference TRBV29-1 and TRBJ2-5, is SAVISQKPSRDICQRGTSLTIQCQVDSQVTMMFWYRQQPGQSLTLIATANQGSEATYESGFVIDKFPISRPNLTFSTLTVSNMSPEDSSIYLCSVTEQSETQYFGPGTRLLVL.